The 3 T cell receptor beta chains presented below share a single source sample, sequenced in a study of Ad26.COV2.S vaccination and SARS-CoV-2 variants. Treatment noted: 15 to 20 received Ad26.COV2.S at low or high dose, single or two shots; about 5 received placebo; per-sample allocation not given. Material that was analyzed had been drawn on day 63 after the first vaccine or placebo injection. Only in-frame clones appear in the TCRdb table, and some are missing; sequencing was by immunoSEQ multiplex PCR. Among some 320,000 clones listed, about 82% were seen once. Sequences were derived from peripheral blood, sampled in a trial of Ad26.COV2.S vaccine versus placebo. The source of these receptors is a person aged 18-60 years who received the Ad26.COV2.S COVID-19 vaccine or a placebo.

CDR3 nucleotides: TGCGCCAGCAGCTCCCAACAGGGGGGATCCTACAATGAGCAGTTCTTC. This translates into CASSSQQGGSYNEQFF. V is TRBV5-1 and J is TRBJ2-1; 8 bases match TRBD1. V was pared by 3 bases and J by 1 base, with 6 bases of the junction left unmatched. The germline gives CDR1 SGHRS, CDR2 YFSETQ. The CDR3 consists of 16 residues.

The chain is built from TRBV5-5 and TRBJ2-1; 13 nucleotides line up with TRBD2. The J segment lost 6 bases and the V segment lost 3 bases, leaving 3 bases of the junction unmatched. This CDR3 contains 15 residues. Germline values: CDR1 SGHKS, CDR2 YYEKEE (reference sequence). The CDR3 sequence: CASSSGLAGTNEQFF. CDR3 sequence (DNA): TGTGCCAGCAGCTCGGGACTAGCGGGGACCAATGAGCAGTTCTTC.

CDR3 DNA: TGTGCCAGCAGTCAGGGGGCGTACACTGAAGCTTTCTTT. It specifies CASSQGAYTEAFF. The chain uses TRBV27 and TRBJ1-1, with 8 bases matching TRBD1. The germline V gene has CDR1 MNHEY and CDR2 SMNVEV (reference sequence). The CDR3 has 13 amino acids. The J segment lost 3 bases and the V segment lost 5 bases, leaving 2 bases of the junction unmatched.